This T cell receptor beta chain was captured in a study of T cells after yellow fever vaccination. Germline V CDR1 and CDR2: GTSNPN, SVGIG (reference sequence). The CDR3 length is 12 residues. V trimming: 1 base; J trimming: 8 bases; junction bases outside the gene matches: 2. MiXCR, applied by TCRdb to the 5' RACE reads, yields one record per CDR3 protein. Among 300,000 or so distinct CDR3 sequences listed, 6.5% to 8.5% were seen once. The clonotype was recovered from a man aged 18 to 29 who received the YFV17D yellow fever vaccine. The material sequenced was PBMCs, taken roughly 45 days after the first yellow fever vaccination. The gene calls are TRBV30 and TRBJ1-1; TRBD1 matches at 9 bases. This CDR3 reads CAWSDTGGEAFF. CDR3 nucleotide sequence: TGTGCCTGGAGTGATACAGGGGGCGAAGCTTTCTTT. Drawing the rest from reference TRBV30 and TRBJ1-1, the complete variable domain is SQTIHQWPATLVQPVGSPLSLECTVEGTSNPNLYWYRQAAGRGLQLLFYSVGIGQISSEVPQNLSASRPQDRQFILSSKKLLLSDSGFYLCAWSDTGGEAFFGQGTRLTVV.